This passage covers 16 T cell receptor beta chains from one sample sequenced in a study of T-cell reconstitution after alpha-beta-depleted transplantation in children. Unique molecular identifiers featured in how the TCRbeta library was prepared. TCRdb reanalysed the PCR reads using MiXCR and keeps one entry per CDR3 protein. Of approximately 1,000,000 distinct CDR3 sequences listed, about 31% are singletons. Source: PBMCs, mostly from graft donor cells, taken 360 days after TCRalphabeta/CD19-depleted stem cell transplant. These receptors were taken from a boy less than two years old who had a stem cell transplant for SCID, so the T cells may come from the graft donor.

This rearrangement joins TRBV2 to TRBJ2-1; D not resolved. Trimming cost V 4 bases and J 9 bases, with 7 bases left between them. The CDR3 consists of 11 residues. CDR1 SNHLY and CDR2 FYNNEI come from the germline V gene. The CDR3 bases are TGTGCCAGCAGTGGATCGTCTGAGCAGTTCTTC. Protein sequence: CASSGSSEQFF.

This clonotype was counted between two and nine times. This rearrangement joins TRBV19 to TRBJ2-1, with a possible D match to TRBD1 (5 bases). The CDR3 length is 13 residues. Trimming pared 0 bases from V and 11 bases from J, leaving 11 bases between. The germline gives CDR1 LNHDA, CDR2 SQIVND (reference sequence). In DNA, the CDR3 is TGTGCCAGTAGTATAGATCCCCGACAGAAGCAGTTCTTC. Encoded protein: CASSIDPRQKQFF.

The chain links TRBV20-1 to TRBJ2-3, with a tentative D call TRBD1 (6 bases). The V gene lost 6 bases and the J gene lost 2 bases, with 18 bases spanning the gap. This CDR3 has 15 amino acids. Germline CDR1 DFQATT, CDR2 SNEGSKA (reference sequence). CDR3 protein: CSATPRGSYTDTQYF. CDR3 sequence (DNA): TGCAGTGCCACGCCGAGGGGGAGCTACACAGATACGCAGTATTTT.

This clonotype was seen a handful of times. The genes are TRBV10-3 and TRBJ2-3; tentative D call: TRBD2 (7 bases). Germline CDR1 and CDR2: ENHRY and SYGVKD. This CDR3 contains 14 residues. V gave up 8 bases and J gave up 6 bases, with 18 bases separating them. This chain's CDR3 is CAIAWGGGQDTQYF. The CDR3 nucleotides are TGTGCCATCGCGTGGGGGGGGGGCCAGGATACGCAGTATTTT.

V usage is TRBV6-2 or TRBV6-3 and J usage is TRBJ2-5; D is possibly TRBD2 (5 bases). This CDR3 is 15 amino acids long. Germline loops: CDR1 MNHEY, CDR2 SVGEGT. V gave up 0 bases and J gave up 3 bases, with 11 bases separating them. CDR3 residues: CASSYSPVREETQYF. The CDR3 DNA is TGTGCCAGCAGTTACTCCCCCGTGCGGGAAGAGACCCAGTACTTC.

In its sample, this clonotype was seen a few times. The V call is TRBV12-3 or TRBV12-4, the J call TRBJ2-5; D ambiguous. The V gene lost 4 bases and the J gene lost 5 bases, with 8 bases spanning the gap. This CDR3 spans 12 amino acids. The CDR3 here is CASSSAAETQYF. CDR3 DNA: TGTGCCAGCAGTTCCGCCGCGGAGACCCAGTACTTC.

V is TRBV7-8 and J is TRBJ2-1; D not resolved. The CDR3 is 17 residues long. V shed 1 base and J shed 2 bases, with 15 bases lying between them. The germline CDR1 and CDR2 sequences are SGHVS and FQNEAQ. The CDR3 DNA follows: TGTGCCAGCAGCTTAGGGGCCCGTATGTTTGCCTACAATGAGCAGTTCTTC. It codes for CASSLGARMFAYNEQFF.

The V call is TRBV18, the J call TRBJ1-4, with D tentatively TRBD1 (6 bases). The CDR3 is 15 amino acids. CDR1 is KGHSH, CDR2 LQKENI, per germline. Trimming stripped 3 bases from V and 7 bases from J, with 15 bases between. CDR3 nucleotide sequence: TGTGCCAGCTCACCCCAAGTTATAGGGGGTGAAAAACTGTTTTTT. The encoded protein is CASSPQVIGGEKLFF.

The table lists this clonotype with a few counts. The chain couples TRBV4-1 to TRBJ2-7, with D tentatively TRBD2 (5 bases). The CDR3 loop spans 15 amino acids. Germline CDR1 MGHRA, CDR2 YSYEKL. The germline V and J ends were trimmed by 1 base and 2 bases, with 12 bases remaining between them. CDR3 coding DNA: TGCGCCAGCAGCCAAGGGTCCGGGGTGGCCTACGAGCAGTACTTC. Translating gives CASSQGSGVAYEQYF.

V and J are TRBV7-8 and TRBJ2-6; D is ambiguous. The CDR3 extends over 14 amino acids. In germline, CDR1 is SGHVS, CDR2 FQNEAQ. V shed 9 bases and J shed 0 bases, with 9 bases lying between them. As DNA, the CDR3 is TGTGCCAGTGCTGACCCCTCTGGGGCCAACGTCCTGACTTTC. Its translation: CASADPSGANVLTF.

In this sample, this clonotype turned up many times. The chain links TRBV5-1 to TRBJ2-1, with 9 bases fitting TRBD1. The CDR3 has 17 amino acids. With 4 bases clipped from V and 8 bases from J, the junction kept 16 bases outside the gene matches. Germline V gives CDR1 SGHRS, CDR2 YFSETQ. The CDR3 DNA follows: TGCGCCAGCAGCCCGCAAAAGCCGGGACAGGGCTTGCATGAGCAGTTCTTC. This gives the protein CASSPQKPGQGLHEQFF.

This clonotype appeared a few times. The V and J genes are TRBV18 and TRBJ1-1, with a possible D match to TRBD1 (6 bases). The CDR3 loop spans 16 amino acids. The ends were cut back, 5 bases at V and 0 bases at J, with 16 bases in the middle. The germline V gene has CDR1 KGHSH and CDR2 LQKENI. The DNA for the CDR3 is TGTGCCAGCTCAGTACAGGGAGGGAAAGTGAACACTGAAGCTTTCTTT. It is translated as CASSVQGGKVNTEAFF.

This clonotype was seen repeatedly, ten times or more. Sequence at one end of the junction differs from germline and may be a read error. The chain recombines TRBV12-3 or TRBV12-4 with TRBJ2-7; 9 nucleotides align to TRBD2. The CDR3 has 14 amino acids. The CDR3 bases are TGTGCCAGCAGCTTAGGGACTAGCAGCTACGAGCAGTACTTC. It yields the protein CASSLGTSSYEQYF.

The chain is built from TRBV20-1 and TRBJ1-3; D uncertain. The V and J ends lost 3 bases and 6 bases respectively, with 9 bases between them. Germline V gene data show CDR1 as DFQATT and CDR2 as SNEGSKA (reference sequence). This CDR3 spans 12 amino acids. CDR3 amino acids: CSASSLENTIYF. The CDR3, as DNA: TGCAGTGCTAGTTCCTTGGAAAACACCATATATTTT.

The rearrangement uses TRBV28 and TRBJ2-7, with 8 bases that match TRBD1. Trimming took 10 bases from V and 3 from J; bases not matched to a gene: 11. The germline CDR1 and CDR2 sequences are MDHEN and SYDVKM. The CDR3 consists of 14 residues. CDR3 in DNA: TGTGCCACCTCGAGGACAGGGCTAGGCTACGAGCAGTACTTC. Translating it yields CATSRTGLGYEQYF.

The chain joins TRBV28 to TRBJ2-7; 8 positions agree with TRBD1. The CDR3 extends over 15 amino acids. Trimming at V came to 5 bases and at J to 0 bases, leaving 6 bases not matched to a gene. Germline V gives CDR1 MDHEN, CDR2 SYDVKM. CDR3 protein: CASSATGGISYEQYF. The CDR3 DNA follows: TGTGCCAGCAGTGCCACAGGGGGGATCTCCTACGAGCAGTACTTC.